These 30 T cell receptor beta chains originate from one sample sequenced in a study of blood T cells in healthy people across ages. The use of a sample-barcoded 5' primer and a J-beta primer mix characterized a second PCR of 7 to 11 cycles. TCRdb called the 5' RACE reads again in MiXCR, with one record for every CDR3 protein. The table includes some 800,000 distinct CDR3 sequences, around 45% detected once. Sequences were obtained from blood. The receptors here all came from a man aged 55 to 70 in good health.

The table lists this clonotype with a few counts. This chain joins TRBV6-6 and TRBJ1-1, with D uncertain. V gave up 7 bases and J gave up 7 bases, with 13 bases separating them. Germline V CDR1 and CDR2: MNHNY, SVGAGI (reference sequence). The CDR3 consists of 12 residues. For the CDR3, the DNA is TGTGCCAGCACAACCTTGCACGGTGAAGCTTTCTTT. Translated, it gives CASTTLHGEAFF.

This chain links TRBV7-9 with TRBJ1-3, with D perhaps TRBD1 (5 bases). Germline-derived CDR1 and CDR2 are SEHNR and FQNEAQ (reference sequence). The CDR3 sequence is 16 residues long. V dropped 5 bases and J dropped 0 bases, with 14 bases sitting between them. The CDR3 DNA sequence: TGTGCCAGCAGCCGTGAAGGGGCCTCCTCTGGAAACACCATATATTTT. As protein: CASSREGASSGNTIYF.

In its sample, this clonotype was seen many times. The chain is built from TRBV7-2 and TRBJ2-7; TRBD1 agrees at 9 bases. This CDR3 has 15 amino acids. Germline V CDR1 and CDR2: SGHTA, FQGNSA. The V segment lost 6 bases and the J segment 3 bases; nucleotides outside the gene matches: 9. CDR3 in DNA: TGTGCCAGCAGTTCGGCCGGGACAGGGAACTACGAGCAGTACTTC. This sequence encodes CASSSAGTGNYEQYF.

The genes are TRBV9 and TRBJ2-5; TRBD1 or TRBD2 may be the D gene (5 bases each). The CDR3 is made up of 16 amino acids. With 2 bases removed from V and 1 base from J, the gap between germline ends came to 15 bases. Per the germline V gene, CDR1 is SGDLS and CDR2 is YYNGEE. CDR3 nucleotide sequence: TGTGCCAGCAGCGTGGTTGGGGGACGGACCCAAGAGACCCAGTACTTC. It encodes CASSVVGGRTQETQYF.

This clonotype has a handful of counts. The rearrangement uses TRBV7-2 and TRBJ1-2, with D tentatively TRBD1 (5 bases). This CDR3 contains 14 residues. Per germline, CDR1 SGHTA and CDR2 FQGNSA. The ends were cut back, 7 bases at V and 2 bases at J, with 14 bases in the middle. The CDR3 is CASNLDITNYGYTF. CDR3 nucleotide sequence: TGTGCCAGCAACCTGGACATCACGAACTATGGCTACACCTTC.

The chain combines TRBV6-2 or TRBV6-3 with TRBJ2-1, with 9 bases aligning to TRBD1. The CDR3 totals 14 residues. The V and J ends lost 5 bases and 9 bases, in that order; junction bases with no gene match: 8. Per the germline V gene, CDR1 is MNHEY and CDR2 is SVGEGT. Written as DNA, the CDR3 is TGTGCCAGCAGTACCGGGACAGGGTATAGTGAGCAGTTCTTC. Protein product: CASSTGTGYSEQFF.

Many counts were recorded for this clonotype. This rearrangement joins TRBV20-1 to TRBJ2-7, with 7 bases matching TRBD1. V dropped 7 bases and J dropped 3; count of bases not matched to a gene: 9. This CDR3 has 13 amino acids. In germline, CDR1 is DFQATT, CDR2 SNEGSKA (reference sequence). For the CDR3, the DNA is TGCAGTGTTCAAGACAGGGCCAACTACGAGCAGTACTTC. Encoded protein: CSVQDRANYEQYF.

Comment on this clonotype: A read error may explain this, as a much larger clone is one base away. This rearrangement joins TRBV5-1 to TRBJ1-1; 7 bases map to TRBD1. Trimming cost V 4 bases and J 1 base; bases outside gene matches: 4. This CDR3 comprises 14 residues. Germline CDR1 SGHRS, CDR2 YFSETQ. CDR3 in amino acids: CASSEGQENTEAFF. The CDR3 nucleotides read TGCGCCAGCAGCGAAGGACAGGAGAACACTGAAGCTTTCTTT.

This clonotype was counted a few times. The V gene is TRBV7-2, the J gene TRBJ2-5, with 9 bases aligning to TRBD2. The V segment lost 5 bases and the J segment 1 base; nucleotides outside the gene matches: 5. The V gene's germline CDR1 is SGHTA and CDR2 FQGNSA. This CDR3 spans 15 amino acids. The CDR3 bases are TGTGCCAGCAGCGGCAAGACTAGCGGCCAAGAGACCCAGTACTTC. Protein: CASSGKTSGQETQYF.

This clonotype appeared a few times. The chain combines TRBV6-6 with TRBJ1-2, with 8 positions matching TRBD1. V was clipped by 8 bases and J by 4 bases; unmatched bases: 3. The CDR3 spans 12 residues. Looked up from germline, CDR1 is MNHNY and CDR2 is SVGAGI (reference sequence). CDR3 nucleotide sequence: TGTGCCAGCGCGGACAGGGTCTATGGCTACACCTTC. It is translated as CASADRVYGYTF.

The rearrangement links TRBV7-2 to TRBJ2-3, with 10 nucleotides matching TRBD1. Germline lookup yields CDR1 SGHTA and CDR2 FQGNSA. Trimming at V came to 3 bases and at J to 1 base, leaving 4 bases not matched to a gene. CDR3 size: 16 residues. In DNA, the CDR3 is TGTGCCAGCAGCTTCGACAGGGGGCCCCGCACAGATACGCAGTATTTT. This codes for CASSFDRGPRTDTQYF. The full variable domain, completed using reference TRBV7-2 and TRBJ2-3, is GAGVSQSPSNKVTEKGKDVELRCDPISGHTALYWYRQSLGQGLEFLIYFQGNSAPDKSGLPSDRFSAERTGGSVSTLTIQRTQQEDSAVYLCASSFDRGPRTDTQYFGPGTRLTVL.

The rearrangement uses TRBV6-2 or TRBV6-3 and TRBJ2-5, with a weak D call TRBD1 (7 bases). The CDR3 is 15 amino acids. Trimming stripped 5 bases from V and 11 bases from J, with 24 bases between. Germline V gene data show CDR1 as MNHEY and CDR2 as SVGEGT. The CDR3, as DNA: TGTGCCAGCAGTCCGGCTGAGACAGGGCCCCGGGGGCAGTACTTC. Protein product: CASSPAETGPRGQYF.

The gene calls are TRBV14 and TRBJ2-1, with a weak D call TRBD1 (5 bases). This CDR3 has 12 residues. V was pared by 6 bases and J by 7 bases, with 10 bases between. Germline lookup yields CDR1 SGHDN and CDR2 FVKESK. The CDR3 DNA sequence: TGTGCCAGCAGGGCCAGGACAAATGAGCAGTTCTTC. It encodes CASRARTNEQFF.

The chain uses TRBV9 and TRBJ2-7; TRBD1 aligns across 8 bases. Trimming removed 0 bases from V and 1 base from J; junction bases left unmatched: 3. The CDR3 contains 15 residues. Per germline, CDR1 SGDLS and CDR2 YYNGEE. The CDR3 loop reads CASSVGQGTSYEQYF. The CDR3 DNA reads TGTGCCAGCAGCGTAGGACAGGGGACTTCCTACGAGCAGTACTTC.

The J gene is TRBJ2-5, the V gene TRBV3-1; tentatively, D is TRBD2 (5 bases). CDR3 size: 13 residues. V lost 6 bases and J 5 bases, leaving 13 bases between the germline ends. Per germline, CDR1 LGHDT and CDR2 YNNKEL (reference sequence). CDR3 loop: CASSLEGLETQYF. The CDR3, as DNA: TGTGCCAGCAGTCTTGAGGGATTGGAGACCCAGTACTTC.

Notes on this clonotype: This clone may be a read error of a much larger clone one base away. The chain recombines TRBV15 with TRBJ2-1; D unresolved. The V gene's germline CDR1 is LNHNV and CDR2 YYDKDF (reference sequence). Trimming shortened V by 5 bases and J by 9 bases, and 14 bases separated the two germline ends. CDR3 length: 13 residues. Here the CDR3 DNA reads TGTGCCACCAGCGGGGTTAAGTGGTCTGAGCAGTTCTTC. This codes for CATSGVKWSEQFF.

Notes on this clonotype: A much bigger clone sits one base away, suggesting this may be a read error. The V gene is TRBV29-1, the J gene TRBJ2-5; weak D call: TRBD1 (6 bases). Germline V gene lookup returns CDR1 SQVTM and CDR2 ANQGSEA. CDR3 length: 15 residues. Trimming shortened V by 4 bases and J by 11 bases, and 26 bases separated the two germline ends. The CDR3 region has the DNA TGCAGCGTTGTCCTACAGGGAAACGGCGATTACGGGCAGTACTTC. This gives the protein CSVVLQGNGDYGQYF. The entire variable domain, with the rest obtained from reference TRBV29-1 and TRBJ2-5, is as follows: SAVISQKPSRDICQRGTSLTIQCQVDSQVTMMFWYRQQPGQSLTLIATANQGSEATYESGFVIDKFPISRPNLTFSTLTVSNMSPEDSSIYLCSVVLQGNGDYGQYFGPGTRLLVL.

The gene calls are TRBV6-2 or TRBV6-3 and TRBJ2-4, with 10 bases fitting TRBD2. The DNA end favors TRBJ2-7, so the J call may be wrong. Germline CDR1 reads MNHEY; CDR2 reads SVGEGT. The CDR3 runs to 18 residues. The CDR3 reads CASSYPTSGESLSYEQYF. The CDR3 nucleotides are TGTGCCAGCAGTTACCCTACTAGCGGGGAGTCACTCTCCTACGAGCAGTACTTC.

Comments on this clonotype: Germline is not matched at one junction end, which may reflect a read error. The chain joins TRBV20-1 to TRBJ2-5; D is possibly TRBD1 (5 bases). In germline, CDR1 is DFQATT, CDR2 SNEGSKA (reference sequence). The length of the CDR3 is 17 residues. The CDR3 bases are TGCAGTGCTAGTCGGGCAGGGTGGGGAACCGGTCAAGAGACCCAGTGCTTC. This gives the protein CSASRAGWGTGQETQCF.

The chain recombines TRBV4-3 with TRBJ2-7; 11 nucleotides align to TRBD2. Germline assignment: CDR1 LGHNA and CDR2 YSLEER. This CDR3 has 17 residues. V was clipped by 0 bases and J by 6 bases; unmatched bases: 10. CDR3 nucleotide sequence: TGCGCCAGCAGCCAAGATGAAGGGACTAGCGGCCCCCGCGAGCAGTACTTC. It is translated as CASSQDEGTSGPREQYF.

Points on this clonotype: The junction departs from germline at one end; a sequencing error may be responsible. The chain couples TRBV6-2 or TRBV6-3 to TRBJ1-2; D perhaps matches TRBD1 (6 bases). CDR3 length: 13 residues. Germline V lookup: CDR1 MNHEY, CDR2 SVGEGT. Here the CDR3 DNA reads TGTGGCAGCAGTCAACTCAGGACAGATGGCTACACCTTC. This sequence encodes CGSSQLRTDGYTF.

CDR3 DNA sequence: TGTGCCAGCAGTTTAGTGGGACAGACGAATGAGCAGTTCTTC. This encodes CASSLVGQTNEQFF. The chain couples TRBV12-3 or TRBV12-4 to TRBJ2-1; 7 bases align to TRBD1. This CDR3 spans 14 amino acids. The junction had 4 bases not matched to a gene; V was cut back by 1 base and J by 7 bases.

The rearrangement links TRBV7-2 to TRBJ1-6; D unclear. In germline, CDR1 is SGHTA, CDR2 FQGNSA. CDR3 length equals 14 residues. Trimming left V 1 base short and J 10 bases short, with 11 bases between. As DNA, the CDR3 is TGTGCCAGCAGCTTAGTCCCCGACCGCTCACCCCTCCACTTT. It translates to CASSLVPDRSPLHF. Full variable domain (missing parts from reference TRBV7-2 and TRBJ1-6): GAGVSQSPSNKVTEKGKDVELRCDPISGHTALYWYRQSLGQGLEFLIYFQGNSAPDKSGLPSDRFSAERTGGSVSTLTIQRTQQEDSAVYLCASSLVPDRSPLHFGNGTRLTVT.

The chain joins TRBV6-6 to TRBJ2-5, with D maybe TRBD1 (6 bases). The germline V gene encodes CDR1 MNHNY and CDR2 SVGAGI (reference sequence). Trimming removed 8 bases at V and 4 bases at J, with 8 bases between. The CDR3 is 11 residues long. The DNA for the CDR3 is TGTGCCAGCCGGACAGCAGAGACCCAGTACTTC. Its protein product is CASRTAETQYF.

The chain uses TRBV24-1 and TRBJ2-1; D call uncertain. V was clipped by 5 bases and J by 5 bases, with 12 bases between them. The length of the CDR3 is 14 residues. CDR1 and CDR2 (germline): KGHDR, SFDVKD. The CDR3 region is CATSGASTDNEQFF. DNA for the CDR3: TGTGCCACCAGTGGTGCCAGTACAGACAATGAGCAGTTCTTC.

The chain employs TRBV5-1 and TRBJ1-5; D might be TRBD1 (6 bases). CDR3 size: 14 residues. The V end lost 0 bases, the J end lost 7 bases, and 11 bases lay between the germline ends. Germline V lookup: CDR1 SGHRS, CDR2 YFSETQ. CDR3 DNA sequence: TGCGCCAGCAGCTTGGCCGGGGGACAACAGCCCCAGCATTTT. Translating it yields CASSLAGGQQPQHF.

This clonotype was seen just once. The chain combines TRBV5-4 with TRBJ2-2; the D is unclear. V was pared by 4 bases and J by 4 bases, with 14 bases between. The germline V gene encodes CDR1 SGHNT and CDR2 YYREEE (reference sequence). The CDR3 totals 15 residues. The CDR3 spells CASSGDKVGTGELFF. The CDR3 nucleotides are TGTGCCAGCAGCGGCGATAAAGTGGGCACCGGGGAGCTGTTTTTT.

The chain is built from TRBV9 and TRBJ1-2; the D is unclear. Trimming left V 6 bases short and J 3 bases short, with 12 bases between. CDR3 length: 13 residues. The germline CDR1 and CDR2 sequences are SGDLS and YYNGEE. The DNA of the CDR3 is TGTGCCAGCACCCTCGGGCAAGACTATGGCTACACCTTC. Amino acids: CASTLGQDYGYTF.

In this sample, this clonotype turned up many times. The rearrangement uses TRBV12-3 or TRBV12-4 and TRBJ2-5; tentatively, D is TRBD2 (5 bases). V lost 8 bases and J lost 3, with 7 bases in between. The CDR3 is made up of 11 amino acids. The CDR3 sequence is CASGREETQYF. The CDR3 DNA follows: TGTGCCAGCGGGAGAGAAGAGACCCAGTACTTC.

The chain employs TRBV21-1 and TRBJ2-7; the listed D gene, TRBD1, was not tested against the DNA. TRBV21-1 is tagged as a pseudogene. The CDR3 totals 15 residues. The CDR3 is CASSSTGGRDYEQYF. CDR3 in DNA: TGTGCCAGCAGTAGTACAGGGGGCCGGGACTACGAGCAGTACTTC.